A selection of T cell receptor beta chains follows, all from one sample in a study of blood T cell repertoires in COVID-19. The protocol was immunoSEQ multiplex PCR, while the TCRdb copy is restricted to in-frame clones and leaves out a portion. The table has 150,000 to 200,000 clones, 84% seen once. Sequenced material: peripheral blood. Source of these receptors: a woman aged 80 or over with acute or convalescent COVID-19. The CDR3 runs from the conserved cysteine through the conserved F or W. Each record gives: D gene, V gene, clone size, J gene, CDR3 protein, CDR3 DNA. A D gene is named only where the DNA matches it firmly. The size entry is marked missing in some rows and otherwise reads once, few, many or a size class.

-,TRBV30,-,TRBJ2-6,CAWSTGGGANVLTF,TGTGCCTGGAGTACCGGGGGTGGGGCCAACGTCCTGACTTTC
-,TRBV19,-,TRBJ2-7,CASSIKQAAYEQYF,TGTGCCAGTAGTATAAAACAGGCCGCCTACGAGCAGTACTTC
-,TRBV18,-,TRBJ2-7,CASSQGGTNYEQYF,TGTGCCAGCTCACAGGGAGGGACAAACTACGAGCAGTACTTC
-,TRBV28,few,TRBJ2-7,CASKAGTSSYEQYF,TGTGCCAGCAAAGCCGGGACAAGCTCCTACGAGCAGTACTTC
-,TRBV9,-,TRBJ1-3,CASSVEGQLTTDTIYF,TGTGCCAGCAGCGTAGAGGGGCAGCTAACGACGGACACCATATATTTT
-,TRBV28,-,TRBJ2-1,CASHFYNEQFF,TGTGCCAGCCATTTCTACAATGAGCAGTTCTTC
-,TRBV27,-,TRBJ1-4,CASSPTHPNRPINEKLFF,TGTGCCAGCAGTCCCACCCACCCGAACAGGCCGATTAATGAAAAACTGTTTTTT
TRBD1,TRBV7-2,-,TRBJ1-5,CASSLVTGVEQPQHF,TGTGCCAGCAGCTTAGTCACAGGGGTAGAGCAGCCCCAGCATTTT
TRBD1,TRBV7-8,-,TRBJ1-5,CASSLGLRRGEYSNQPQHF,TGTGCCAGCAGCTTAGGATTGCGCAGGGGGGAGTATAGCAATCAGCCCCAGCATTTT
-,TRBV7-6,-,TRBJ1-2,CASSLTDASNYGYTF,TGTGCCAGCAGCTTAACAGATGCCAGTAACTATGGCTACACCTTC
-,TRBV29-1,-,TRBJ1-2,CSVYHYGYTF,TGCAGCGTTTATCACTATGGCTACACCTTC
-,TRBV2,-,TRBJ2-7,CASSEGRIINEQYF,TGTGCCAGCAGTGAGGGCAGGATTATCAACGAGCAGTACTTC
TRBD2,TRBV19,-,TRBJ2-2,CASSLSGGGTGELFF,TGTGCCAGTAGTTTGTCGGGAGGAGGCACCGGGGAGCTGTTTTTT
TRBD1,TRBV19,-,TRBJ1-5,CASSMGDRIYSNQPQHF,TGTGCCAGTAGTATGGGGGACAGGATCTATAGCAATCAGCCCCAGCATTTT
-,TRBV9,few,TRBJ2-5,CASSVGSRVRETQYF,TGTGCCAGCAGCGTAGGAAGCAGGGTTAGGGAGACCCAGTACTTC
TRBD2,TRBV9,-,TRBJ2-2,CASSVGSLAGVGGELFF,TGTGCCAGCAGCGTAGGTTCCCTAGCGGGAGTCGGCGGGGAGCTGTTTTTT
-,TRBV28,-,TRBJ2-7,CASSLQGLYEQYF,TGTGCCAGCAGTTTGCAGGGGCTCTACGAGCAGTACTTC
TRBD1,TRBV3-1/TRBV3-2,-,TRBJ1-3,CASSLGTGDRNTIYF,TGTGCCAGCAGCCTCGGGACAGGGGATCGGAACACCATATATTTT
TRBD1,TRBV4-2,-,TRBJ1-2,CASSQDRTGGGYTF,TGTGCCAGCAGCCAAGATAGGACAGGGGGTGGCTACACCTTC
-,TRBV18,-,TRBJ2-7,CASSPLIRDSLSF,TGTGCCAGCTCACCGCTCATCCGGGACTCCTTATCCTTC
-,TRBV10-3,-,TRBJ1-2,CAISSEDLGGYTF,TGTGCCATCAGCTCGGAGGACTTGGGGGGCTACACCTTC
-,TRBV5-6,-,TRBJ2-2,CASSLYRVGTGELFF,TGTGCCAGCAGCTTGTACAGGGTCGGCACCGGGGAGCTGTTTTTT
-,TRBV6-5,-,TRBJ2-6,CASSLDRTGANVLTF,TGTGCCAGCAGCCTCGACAGGACTGGGGCCAACGTCCTGACTTTC
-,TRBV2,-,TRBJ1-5,CASRREGVSNQPQHF,TGTGCCAGCAGAAGGGAAGGGGTTAGCAATCAGCCCCAGCATTTT
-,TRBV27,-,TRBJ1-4,CASSLSPFNEKLFF,TGTGCCAGCAGTTTATCCCCTTTTAATGAAAAACTGTTTTTT
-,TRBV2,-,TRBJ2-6,CASYRTETGANVLTF,TGTGCCTCATATCGGACAGAAACTGGGGCCAACGTCCTGACTTTC
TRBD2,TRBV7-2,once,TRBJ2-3,CASSLIGTSGSLRGTQYF,TGTGCCAGCAGCCTAATAGGGACTAGCGGGAGTCTCAGGGGTACGCAGTATTTT
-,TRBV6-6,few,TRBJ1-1,CASSSTSAVRNTEAFF,TGTGCCAGCAGTTCTACCTCGGCGGTAAGGAACACTGAAGCTTTCTTT
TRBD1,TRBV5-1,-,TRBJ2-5,CASSTLPGGEETQYF,TGCGCCAGCAGCACCCTTCCAGGGGGCGAAGAGACCCAGTACTTC
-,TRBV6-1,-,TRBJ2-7,CASSEAGGAGHYEQYF,TGTGCCAGCAGTGAAGCTGGCGGGGCAGGGCACTACGAGCAGTACTTC
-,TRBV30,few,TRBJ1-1,CAWSVQQNTEAFF,TGTGCCTGGAGTGTACAACAAAACACTGAAGCTTTCTTT
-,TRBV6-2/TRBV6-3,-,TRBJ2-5,CASSYSVLARGPPLGETQYF,TGTGCCAGCAGTTACTCGGTACTAGCCCGGGGCCCGCCGTTGGGGGAGACCCAGTACTTC
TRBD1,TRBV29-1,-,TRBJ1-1,CSVRTGNTEAFF,TGCAGCGTTCGGACAGGGAACACTGAAGCTTTCTTT
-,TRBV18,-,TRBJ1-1,CASSPPGGFRTEAFF,TGTGCCAGCTCACCGCCGGGCGGGTTTCGGACTGAAGCTTTCTTT
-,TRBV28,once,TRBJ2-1,CASSSPLLVYYNEQFF,TGTGCCAGCAGTTCTCCACTTCTAGTGTACTACAATGAGCAGTTCTTC
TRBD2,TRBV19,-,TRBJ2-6,CASSPEAGSGANVLTF,TGTGCCAGTAGTCCGGAAGCGGGGTCCGGGGCCAACGTCCTGACTTTC
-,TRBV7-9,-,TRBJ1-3,CASSPRGGRSGNTIYF,TGTGCCAGCAGCCCCCGCGGGGGCCGCTCTGGAAACACCATATATTTT
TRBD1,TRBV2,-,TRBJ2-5,CASIYLQGAGAQESETQYF,TGTGCCAGCATCTATTTACAGGGGGCCGGTGCCCAAGAATCGGAGACCCAGTACTTC
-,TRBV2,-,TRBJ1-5,CASSLLYSNQPQHF,TGTGCCAGCAGCCTCCTGTATAGCAATCAGCCCCAGCATTTT
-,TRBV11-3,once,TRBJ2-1,CASSPRTNYNEQFF,TGTGCCAGCAGCCCCCGGACTAACTACAATGAGCAGTTCTTC
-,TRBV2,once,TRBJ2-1,CASSTYNEQFF,TGTGCCAGCAGCACCTACAATGAGCAGTTCTTC
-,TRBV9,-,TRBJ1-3,CASSRGQSSGNTIYF,TGTGCCAGCAGCAGAGGACAGAGCTCTGGAAACACCATATATTTT
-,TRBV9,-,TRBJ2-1,CASSVTSSYNEQFF,TGTGCCAGCAGCGTGACTAGTTCCTACAATGAGCAGTTCTTC